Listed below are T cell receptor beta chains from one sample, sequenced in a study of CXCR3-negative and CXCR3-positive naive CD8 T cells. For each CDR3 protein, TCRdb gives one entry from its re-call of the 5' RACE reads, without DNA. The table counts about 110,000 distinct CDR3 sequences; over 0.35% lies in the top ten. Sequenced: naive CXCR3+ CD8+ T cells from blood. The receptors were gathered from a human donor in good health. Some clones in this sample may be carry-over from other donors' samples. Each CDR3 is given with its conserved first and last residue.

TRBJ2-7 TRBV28 CASSLGTGIGQYF
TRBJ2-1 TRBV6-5 CASGPPYGVAGEVSYNEQFF
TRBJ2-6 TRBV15 CATTPDLWSSGANVLTF
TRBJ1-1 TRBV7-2 CASSLGGWTEAFF
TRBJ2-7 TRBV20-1 CSASRQASYEQYF
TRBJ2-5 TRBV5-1 CASSTGLAGETQYF
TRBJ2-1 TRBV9 CASSVDSFSSYNKQFF
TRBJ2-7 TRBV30 CAWNPGQPPVHEQYF
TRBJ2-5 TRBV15 CATSRAVGGRAQYF
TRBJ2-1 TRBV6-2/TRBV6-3 CASSYALAGGEQFF
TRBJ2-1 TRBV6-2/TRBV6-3 CASSSPPGHPYNEQFF
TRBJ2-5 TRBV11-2 CASSLIASGTGATQYF
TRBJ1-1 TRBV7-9 CASSPGTLNTEAFF
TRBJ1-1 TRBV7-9 CASSLGSRIEAFF
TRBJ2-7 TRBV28 CASSFQGRYIGHEQYF
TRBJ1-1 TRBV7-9 CASSTAGGTEAFF
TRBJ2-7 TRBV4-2 CASSQDYRGVESYEQYF
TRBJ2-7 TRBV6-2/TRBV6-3 CASSYGGTGGYEQYF
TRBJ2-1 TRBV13 CASSLVGDTNNEQFF
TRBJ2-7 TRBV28 CASSSNRGPAYEQYF
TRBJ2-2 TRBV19 CASPGARDPGPQNTGELFF
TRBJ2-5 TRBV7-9 CASSLPTSADQETQYF
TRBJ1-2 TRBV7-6 CASSLSPGQEINYGYTF
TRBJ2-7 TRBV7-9 CASSFPGTGGWEQYF
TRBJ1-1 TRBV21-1 CASSKKGVRMNTEAFF
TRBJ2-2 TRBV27 CASSSGLAGGTGELFF
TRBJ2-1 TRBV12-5 CASGLGESSRGNEQFF
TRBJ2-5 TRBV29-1 CSVDGDRAQETQYF
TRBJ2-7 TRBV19 CARPGLQYEQYF
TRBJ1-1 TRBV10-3 CAISEGGTEAFF
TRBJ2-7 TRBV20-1 CSARDWAGATYEQYF
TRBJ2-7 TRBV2 CASRGLAGVYEQYF
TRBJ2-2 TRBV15 CATSRPDRGLRELFF
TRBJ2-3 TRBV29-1 CSVEDPSGREADTQYF
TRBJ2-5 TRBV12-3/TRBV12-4 CASSPSNSRETQYF
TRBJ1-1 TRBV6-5 CASSYSLVGAIRNTEAFF
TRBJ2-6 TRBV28 CASSFRGANVLTF
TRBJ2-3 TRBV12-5 CASGLAGTVAGVADTQYF
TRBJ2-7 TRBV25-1 CASGKTDEQYF
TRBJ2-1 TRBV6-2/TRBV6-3 CASSYSRGEQFF
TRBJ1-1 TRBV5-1 CASSPGFDRATEAFF
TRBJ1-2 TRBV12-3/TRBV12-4 CAIPAGTGVYGYTF
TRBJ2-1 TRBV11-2 CASSAGLAGFNNEQFF
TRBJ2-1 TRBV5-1 CASSPGLAINEQFF
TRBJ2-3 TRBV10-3 CAISAFEGGALDTQYF
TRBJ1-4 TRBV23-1 CASSSDPLANEKLFF
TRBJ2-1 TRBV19 CASMLTSGNNEQFF
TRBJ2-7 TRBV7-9 CASSPSELAGMPYF
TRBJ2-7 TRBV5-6 CASSKGTGYYEQYF
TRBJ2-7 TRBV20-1 CSAMEGPSGTSYEQYF
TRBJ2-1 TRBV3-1 CASSQAAGSYNEQFF
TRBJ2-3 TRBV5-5 CASSLTETGITDTQYF
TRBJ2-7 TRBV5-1 CASSLEAAYEQYF
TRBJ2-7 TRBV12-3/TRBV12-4 CASSLGRGAEQYF
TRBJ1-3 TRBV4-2 CASSPSLGTSGNTIYF
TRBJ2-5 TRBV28 CASSLEARKETQYF
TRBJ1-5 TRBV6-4 CASSDSAENQPQHF
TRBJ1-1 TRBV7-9 CASSPAANTEAFF
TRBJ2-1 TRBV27 CASSLRDRRDNEQFF